These 31 T cell receptor beta chains were all obtained from the same sample, sequenced in a study of cytomegalovirus exposure and HLA in healthy donors. Primers for the PCR totalled 60 Vbeta and 13 Jbeta. The protocol was immunoSEQ multiplex PCR, while the TCRdb copy is restricted to in-frame clones and leaves out a portion. The sample contains about 140,000 clones, approximately 70% of which appear only once. Sequencing was performed on PBMCs. The receptors stem from a woman aged 60-75 years in good health and CMV-seronegative.

V gene TRBV2 combines with J gene TRBJ2-7; a weak D match, TRBD2 (5 bases). V lost 2 bases and J 0 bases, leaving 11 bases between the germline ends. The germline V gene has CDR1 SNHLY and CDR2 FYNNEI. The CDR3 runs 15 residues. CDR3 coding DNA: TGTGCCAGCAGTGAACGGTGGACTTACTCCTACGAGCAGTACTTC. It translates to CASSERWTYSYEQYF. The entire variable domain, with the rest obtained from reference TRBV2 and TRBJ2-7, is as follows: EPEVTQTPSHQVTQMGQEVILRCVPISNHLYFYWYRQILGQKVEFLVSFYNNEISEKSEIFDDQFSVERPDGSNFTLKIRSTKLEDSAMYFCASSERWTYSYEQYFGPGTRLTVT.

This clone was picked up a small number of times. The V gene is TRBV7-8, the J gene TRBJ1-2; possible D gene TRBD1, 6 bases. The CDR3 loop spans 13 amino acids. Trimming shortened V by 4 bases and J by 7 bases, and 13 bases separated the two germline ends. In germline, CDR1 is SGHVS, CDR2 FQNEAQ. CDR3 residues: CASSSGGAVGYTF. In nucleotides, the CDR3 is TGTGCCAGCAGCTCCGGGGGGGCAGTTGGCTACACCTTC. Filled out from reference TRBV7-8 and TRBJ1-2, the complete variable domain reads GAGVSQSPRYKVAKRGQDVALRCDPISGHVSLFWYQQALGQGPEFLTYFQNEAQLDKSGLPSDRFFAERPEGSVSTLKIQRTQQEDSAVYLCASSSGGAVGYTFGSGTRLTVV.

V usage is TRBV6-6 and J usage is TRBJ2-1, with 10 positions matching TRBD1. V gave up 8 bases and J gave up 6 bases; unmatched junction bases: 7. The V gene's germline CDR1 is MNHNY and CDR2 SVGAGI (reference sequence). The CDR3 runs to 14 residues. In nucleotides, the CDR3 is TGTGCCAGCGGGGACAGGGGCAAGGGCAATGAGCAGTTCTTC. Translating gives CASGDRGKGNEQFF.

The chain couples TRBV7-3 to TRBJ2-5, with a weak D call TRBD1 (5 bases). This CDR3 has 13 residues. Trimming removed 5 bases from V and 5 bases from J, with 12 bases in between. Germline V CDR1 and CDR2: SGHTA, FQGTGA. CDR3 protein: CASSPQGGETQYF. CDR3 nucleotides: TGTGCCAGCAGCCCCCAGGGTGGCGAGACCCAGTACTTC. Full variable domain (remainder filled in from reference TRBV7-3 and TRBJ2-5): GAGVSQTPSNKVTEKGKYVELRCDPISGHTALYWYRQSLGQGPEFLIYFQGTGAADDSGLPNDRFFAVRPEGSVSTLKIQRTERGDSAVYLCASSPQGGETQYFGPGTRLLVL.

This clone came up a few times. Within the sample, other DNA sequences also encode this same CDR3. This rearrangement joins TRBV5-1 to TRBJ2-6; 7 nucleotides align to TRBD1. The CDR3 runs 16 residues. Germline V gives CDR1 SGHRS, CDR2 YFSETQ. V trimming: 0 bases; J trimming: 2 bases; junction bases outside the gene matches: 2. CDR3 DNA: TGCGCCAGCAGCTTGGACGGACAGGCTGGGGCCAACGTCCTGACTTTC. It is translated as CASSLDGQAGANVLTF.

This clone was seen only a few times. This chain joins TRBV5-4 and TRBJ2-7, with 9 bases aligning to TRBD2. Germline V CDR1 and CDR2: SGHNT, YYREEE (reference sequence). The CDR3 is 14 residues long. V dropped 2 bases and J dropped 6; count of bases not matched to a gene: 6. The CDR3 DNA sequence: TGTGCCAGCAGCTTCCGAACTAGCGGGTCCGAGCAGTACTTC. It yields the protein CASSFRTSGSEQYF.

V gene TRBV19 combines with J gene TRBJ2-2; 8 bases fit TRBD2. Germline loops: CDR1 LNHDA, CDR2 SQIVND (reference sequence). This CDR3 has 16 amino acids. The V segment lost 6 bases and the J segment 6 bases; nucleotides outside the gene matches: 12. The CDR3 loop reads CASRTGLERRAGELFF. Here the CDR3 DNA reads TGTGCCAGTAGGACGGGACTAGAAAGGCGGGCCGGGGAGCTGTTTTTT.

The chain joins TRBV5-4 to TRBJ1-3; D is ambiguous. This CDR3 is 13 amino acids long. With 5 bases removed from V and 3 bases from J, the gap between germline ends came to 9 bases. Germline V gives CDR1 SGHNT, CDR2 YYREEE (reference sequence). The CDR3 nucleotides are TGTGCCAGCAGTACGGGAAATGGAAACACCATATATTTT. Translation gives CASSTGNGNTIYF.

The chain has TRBV11-2 and TRBJ2-6; D is perhaps TRBD1 (5 bases). The CDR3 has 17 amino acids. Trimming took 1 base from V and 4 from J, leaving 14 bases between them. The germline V gene has CDR1 SGHAT and CDR2 FQNNGV. CDR3 sequence reads: CASSLGLPGSGANVLTF. CDR3 sequence (DNA): TGTGCCAGCAGCTTAGGACTGCCAGGGTCAGGGGCCAACGTCCTGACTTTC.

The chain carries TRBV6-4 and TRBJ1-1; TRBD1 is a possible D gene (6 bases). The CDR3 runs 17 residues. Germline CDR1 reads MRHNA; CDR2 reads SNTAGT. Between the trimmed V and J ends, which lost 6 bases and 3 bases, there was a span of 23 bases. The CDR3 reads CASSSPTPGPGDTEAFF. The CDR3 DNA reads as TGTGCCAGCAGCTCGCCTACTCCGGGACCAGGGGACACTGAAGCTTTCTTT.

This clone has more than one count but fewer than ten. The V and J genes are TRBV27 and TRBJ2-1, with 7 bases matching TRBD2. J was trimmed by 7 bases and V by 0 bases; bases with no gene match: 15. Germline V lookup: CDR1 MNHEY, CDR2 SMNVEV (reference sequence). The CDR3 is made up of 18 amino acids. The DNA of the CDR3 is TGTGCCAGCAGTTTATCAGGCAGGTTGGGCGGGAGTGGTAATGAGCAGTTCTTC. The encoded protein is CASSLSGRLGGSGNEQFF.

This sequence joins TRBV5-1 and TRBJ2-1, with TRBD2 identical over 13 bases. This CDR3 has 17 residues. Germline V CDR1 and CDR2: SGHRS, YFSETQ. V shed 0 bases and J 8 bases; nucleotides not matched to a gene: 8. DNA of the CDR3: TGCGCCAGCAGCTTGGAGGGACTAGCGGGGACCGGGGATGAGCAGTTCTTC. It yields the protein CASSLEGLAGTGDEQFF.

The V gene is TRBV18, the J gene TRBJ1-5; TRBD1 matches 11 bases. Germline CDR1 reads KGHSH; CDR2 reads LQKENI. This CDR3 is 15 amino acids long. The J segment lost 6 bases and the V segment lost 3 bases, leaving 4 bases of the junction unmatched. CDR3 residues: CASSPDRGLSQPQHF. The CDR3 DNA is TGTGCCAGCTCACCGGACAGGGGGCTAAGTCAGCCCCAGCATTTT.

This chain links TRBV19 with TRBJ1-1, with a tentative D call TRBD1 (6 bases). The V gene's germline CDR1 is LNHDA and CDR2 SQIVND (reference sequence). The CDR3 is 14 amino acids. V lost 5 bases to trimming and J lost 1 base, with 11 bases between them. The DNA for the CDR3 is TGTGCCAGTAGTTCACCGGGACAGAACACTGAAGCTTTCTTT. This sequence encodes CASSSPGQNTEAFF.

The chain carries TRBV19 and TRBJ2-1, with 12 nucleotides matching TRBD2. Trimming cost V 4 bases and J 8 bases; bases outside gene matches: 3. The CDR3 runs to 14 residues. CDR1 LNHDA and CDR2 SQIVND come from the germline V gene (reference sequence). CDR3 protein: CASSRTSGIDEQFF. The CDR3 bases are TGTGCCAGTAGTAGGACTAGCGGGATCGATGAGCAGTTCTTC.

The chain recombines TRBV29-1 with TRBJ2-7; 7 bases are shared with TRBD1. This CDR3 has 13 residues. CDR1 SQVTM and CDR2 ANQGSEA come from the germline V gene. The V segment lost 4 bases and the J segment 6 bases; nucleotides outside the gene matches: 9. The DNA for the CDR3 is TGCAGCGTTGGCATGTCAGGGGGAGTCGAGCAGTACTTC. Protein sequence: CSVGMSGGVEQYF.

The V call is TRBV28, the J call TRBJ2-7, with a weak D call TRBD2 (5 bases). The length of the CDR3 is 15 residues. The germline gives CDR1 MDHEN, CDR2 SYDVKM. Trimming removed 2 bases at V and 8 bases at J, with 19 bases between. The CDR3 nucleotides are TGTGCCAGCAGTTTACCTGACCCCTCTAGCACCCAGCAGTACTTC. It is translated as CASSLPDPSSTQQYF. Combining the CDR3 with reference TRBV28 and TRBJ2-7 gives the whole variable domain DVKVTQSSRYLVKRTGEKVFLECVQDMDHENMFWYRQDPGLGLRLIYFSYDVKMKEKGDIPEGYSVSREKKERFSLILESASTNQTSMYLCASSLPDPSSTQQYFGPGTRLTVT.

This clone was seen more than once but under ten times. The CDR3 region is CASSSQGVWTEAFF. CDR3 sequence (DNA): TGTGCCAGCAGCTCCCAGGGCGTTTGGACTGAAGCTTTCTTT. V usage is TRBV5-6 and J usage is TRBJ1-1; weak D call: TRBD1 (5 bases). Germline V gives CDR1 SGHDT, CDR2 YYEEEE. V gave up 3 bases and J gave up 5 bases, with 14 bases separating them. The CDR3 consists of 14 residues.

The gene calls are TRBV19 and TRBJ2-4; D gene uncertain. Germline CDR1 is LNHDA and CDR2 is SQIVND (reference sequence). The CDR3 has 14 amino acids. The V and J ends lost 3 bases and 0 bases respectively, with 6 bases between them. The CDR3 loop is CASSINTAKNIQYF. The CDR3 nucleotides read TGTGCCAGTAGTATCAACACAGCCAAAAACATTCAGTACTTC. The full variable domain, with the rest looked up from reference TRBV19 and TRBJ2-4, is DGGITQSPKYLFRKEGQNVTLSCEQNLNHDAMYWYRQDPGQGLRLIYYSQIVNDFQKGDIAEGYSVSREKKESFPLTVTSAQKNPTAFYLCASSINTAKNIQYFGAGTRLSVL.

The gene calls are TRBV6-6 and TRBJ1-2; 8 bases match TRBD1. The ends lost 6 bases at V and 7 bases at J; junction bases unmatched: 13. The germline gives CDR1 MNHNY, CDR2 SVGAGI (reference sequence). The CDR3 loop spans 15 amino acids. The CDR3 sequence is CASRGGQGLKGGYTF. DNA for the CDR3: TGTGCCAGCAGGGGTGGACAGGGCCTAAAGGGTGGCTACACCTTC.

This clone was detected a few times. The rearrangement uses TRBV25-1 and TRBJ2-3, with 8 bases that match TRBD2. In germline, CDR1 is MGHDK, CDR2 SYGVNS. J was trimmed by 4 bases and V by 7 bases; bases with no gene match: 19. The CDR3 loop spans 18 amino acids. The CDR3 bases are TGTGCCAGCACCTCCTTCACGCGGGGGGCGCATCGTTCAGATACGCAGTATTTT. Protein product: CASTSFTRGAHRSDTQYF.

The CDR3 region has the DNA TGTGCCAGCAGTTTAAGTCGGGACACTGAAGCTTTCTTT. Amino acid sequence: CASSLSRDTEAFF. V usage is TRBV28 and J usage is TRBJ1-1, with no clear D. Germline CDR1 MDHEN, CDR2 SYDVKM. CDR3 length: 13 residues. With 2 bases removed from V and 3 bases from J, the gap between germline ends came to 7 bases.

A note on this clone: Germline is not matched at one junction end, which may reflect a read error. V usage is TRBV7-9 and J usage is TRBJ2-7, with D perhaps matching TRBD2 (5 bases). The germline gives CDR1 SEHNR, CDR2 FQNEAQ (reference sequence). This CDR3 has 12 amino acids. In DNA, the CDR3 is TGTTCCAGCAGCTCTAGCACCTACGAGCAGTACTTC. As protein: CSSSSSTYEQYF.

The chain is built from TRBV29-1 and TRBJ2-7; D perhaps matches TRBD1 (6 bases). This CDR3 is 13 amino acids long. CDR1 SQVTM and CDR2 ANQGSEA come from the germline V gene. Trimming cost V 2 bases and J 3 bases, with 11 bases left between them. CDR3 bases: TGCAGCGTTGAATGGGGCAGGGGCTACGAGCAGTACTTC. It encodes CSVEWGRGYEQYF.

The chain recombines TRBV7-2 with TRBJ2-7; the match to TRBD2 covers 12 bases. The CDR3 has 14 amino acids. The germline V gene encodes CDR1 SGHTA and CDR2 FQGNSA. The ends lost 5 bases at V and 7 bases at J; junction bases unmatched: 6. The CDR3 DNA is TGTGCCAGCAGCACACAACTAGCGGGGGGAGAGCAGTACTTC. Translated, it gives CASSTQLAGGEQYF.

The J gene is TRBJ2-7, the V gene TRBV6-1; 7 bases align to TRBD1. J lost 3 bases, V lost 6 bases, and 8 bases had no gene match. Germline V gives CDR1 MNHNS, CDR2 SASEGT. The CDR3 covers 14 residues. The CDR3 reads CASSYRDSLYEQYF. In DNA form, the CDR3 reads TGTGCCAGCAGCTACCGGGACAGCCTCTACGAGCAGTACTTC.

The V gene is TRBV7-2, the J gene TRBJ2-7, with 8 bases that match TRBD1. Trimming at V came to 4 bases and at J to 6 bases, leaving 8 bases not matched to a gene. Germline lookup yields CDR1 SGHTA and CDR2 FQGNSA. CDR3 length: 14 residues. Written as DNA, the CDR3 is TGTGCCAGCAGCTCCATAAGTGACAGGGGCGAGCAGTACTTC. Translation gives CASSSISDRGEQYF. The complete variable domain, with remaining parts taken from reference TRBV7-2 and TRBJ2-7, reads GAGVSQSPSNKVTEKGKDVELRCDPISGHTALYWYRQSLGQGLEFLIYFQGNSAPDKSGLPSDRFSAERTGGSVSTLTIQRTQQEDSAVYLCASSSISDRGEQYFGPGTRLTVT.

This rearrangement joins TRBV5-4 to TRBJ1-2; 8 bases match TRBD1. V shed 3 bases and J 7 bases; nucleotides not matched to a gene: 20. This CDR3 is built from 18 residues. Germline CDR1 and CDR2: SGHNT and YYREEE (reference sequence). The chain's CDR3 is CASSWSLSGGRGQVGYTF. CDR3 bases: TGTGCCAGCAGCTGGAGTCTCAGTGGGGGCAGGGGGCAAGTTGGCTACACCTTC.

This chain connects TRBV21-1 to TRBJ2-4; whether TRBD2, the table's D call, matches the DNA was not checked. TRBV21-1 is tagged as a pseudogene. The CDR3 contains 15 residues. The CDR3 reads CASSQTSGRGNIQYF. The CDR3 DNA reads as TGTGCCAGCAGCCAGACTAGCGGGAGGGGAAACATTCAGTACTTC.

The rearrangement uses TRBV5-4 and TRBJ2-1, with a weak D call TRBD2 (6 bases). Germline CDR1 and CDR2: SGHNT and YYREEE (reference sequence). The CDR3 length is 15 residues. V shed 0 bases and J shed 3 bases, with 10 bases lying between them. CDR3 nucleotides: TGTGCCAGCAGCTTGGGCGGGATGGTCTACAATGAGCAGTTCTTC. As protein: CASSLGGMVYNEQFF.

The table lists this clone with a count of one. The gene calls are TRBV6-6 and TRBJ1-1; a possible D gene is TRBD1 (5 bases). V was trimmed by 8 bases and J by 0 bases, leaving 13 bases between them. CDR1 and CDR2 (germline): MNHNY, SVGAGI (reference sequence). This CDR3 has 14 residues. CDR3 in amino acids: CASQKEGMNTEAFF. The DNA of the CDR3 is TGTGCCAGCCAAAAGGAGGGGATGAACACTGAAGCTTTCTTT.